This is a list of T cell receptor beta chains from one sample in a study of regulatory T cells in long-lasting Graves disease. MiXCR was run by TCRdb on the multiplex PCR reads, yielding one entry per CDR3 protein. The sample comprises 520,000 or so distinct CDR3 sequences, around 12% of which are singletons, and 7.5% to 9% rests with the top ten. A further study also used this sample, focusing on T cells in Graves' hyperthyroidism and ophthalmopathy.

This material consisted of peripheral blood mononuclear cells (PBMCs), taken at new diagnosis, from a patient treated with antithyroid drugs. The receptors were gathered from a woman aged 25 to 39 with Graves disease. The CDR3 runs from the conserved cysteine through the conserved F or W. Not every row has a clone size; where given, it reads once, few, many or a size class.

j_call clone_size v_call cdr3_aa
TRBJ1-3 NA TRBV20-1 CSAEQGSMGNTIYF
TRBJ2-7 many TRBV12-3/TRBV12-4 CASSLMPGLSSYEQYF
TRBJ2-3 many TRBV11-2 CASSIPGQTDTQYF
TRBJ2-1 few TRBV4-1 CASSPAGTGSNEQFF
TRBJ1-6 many TRBV30 CAWSVGSNNSPLHF
TRBJ2-7 many TRBV2 CASSSEGYEQYF
TRBJ2-5 few TRBV3-1 CASSLRGTATEAQYF
TRBJ2-2 many TRBV15 CATRQQGDTGELFF
TRBJ2-1 few TRBV27 CASSLSQGRLLYNEQFF
TRBJ2-1 many TRBV28 CASRIKRETYNEQFF
TRBJ2-1 few TRBV28 CACSYAGGSGYNEQFF
TRBJ1-2 many TRBV28 CASTSPRTGKYGYTF
TRBJ2-7 many TRBV2 CASREAGEQYF
TRBJ2-6 few TRBV5-6 CASKTGANVLTF
TRBJ1-2 many TRBV6-2/TRBV6-3 CASSSQTGNYGYTF
TRBJ2-7 few TRBV6-5 CASSYSLPSYEQYF
TRBJ2-1 NA TRBV19 CASSIYAAGNSYNEQFF
TRBJ2-1 many TRBV7-2 CASSRIGTLQGNEQFF
TRBJ1-6 NA TRBV7-9 CASSYSGVANSPLHF
TRBJ2-3 many TRBV2 CASSVGTVVDTQYF
TRBJ2-3 many TRBV2 CASSQGALNTDTQYF
TRBJ1-3 many TRBV3-1 CASSQEGPRDIQGNTIYF
TRBJ2-7 many TRBV4-3 CASSHPGDRGNEQYF
TRBJ1-2 NA TRBV6-1 CASSLESRVPQSRGYTF
TRBJ2-1 many TRBV5-4 CASSTDRMPYNEQFF
TRBJ2-5 many TRBV10-3 CAISDQGGQETQYF
TRBJ2-1 few TRBV9 CASSSDRGFYNEQFF
TRBJ1-1 NA TRBV20-1 CSAEGFGVNTEAFF
TRBJ2-1 many TRBV11-1 CASSYGQGMRVSYNEQFF
TRBJ1-1 few TRBV7-2 CASSLQGLINTEAFF
TRBJ2-1 NA TRBV27 CASSSLGGGTYNEQFF
TRBJ2-2 many TRBV15 CATSIRRTSGISGELFF
TRBJ1-2 many TRBV30 CASHGGFYGYTF
TRBJ1-2 many TRBV12-3/TRBV12-4 CALLVYRDSYGYTF
TRBJ2-3 many TRBV27 CASSLGLLDTQYF
TRBJ2-5 many TRBV28 CASTIHPQGLETQYF
TRBJ2-7 few TRBV7-9 CASSSAGLSSYEQYF
TRBJ1-1 NA TRBV20-1 CSASSRGGENTEAFF
TRBJ2-7 few TRBV20-1 CSAGQTLSYEQYF
TRBJ1-2 many TRBV6-2/TRBV6-3 CASNIGQHYGYTF
TRBJ1-1 many TRBV12-3/TRBV12-4 CASGISQGTEAFF
TRBJ1-1 NA TRBV7-2 CASNPQRGNTEAFF
TRBJ2-2 NA TRBV19 CASSTQRDGTGELFF
TRBJ1-5 NA TRBV5-1 CASSPMGVSNQPQHF
TRBJ2-1 many TRBV20-1 CSARDADKYNEQFF
TRBJ2-4 few TRBV28 CASTGTQKGNIQYF